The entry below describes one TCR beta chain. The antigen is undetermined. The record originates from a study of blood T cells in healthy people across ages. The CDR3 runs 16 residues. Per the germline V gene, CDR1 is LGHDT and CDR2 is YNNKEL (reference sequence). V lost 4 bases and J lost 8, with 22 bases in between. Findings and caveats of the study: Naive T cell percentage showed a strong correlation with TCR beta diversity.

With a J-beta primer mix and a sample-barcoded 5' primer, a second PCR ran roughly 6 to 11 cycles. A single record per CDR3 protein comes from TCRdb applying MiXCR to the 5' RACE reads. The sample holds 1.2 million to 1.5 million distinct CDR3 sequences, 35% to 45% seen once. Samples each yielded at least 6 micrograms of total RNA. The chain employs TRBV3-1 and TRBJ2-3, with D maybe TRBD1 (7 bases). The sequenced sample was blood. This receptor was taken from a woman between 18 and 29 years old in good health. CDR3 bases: TGTGCCAGCAGCCCAGCAACTAGCCCACCAGGGGGTACGCAGTATTTT. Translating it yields CASSPATSPPGGTQYF.